The source of this T cell receptor (beta chain) is a study of OX40 agonist ivuxolimab in advanced cancers. For the study at large: Across the patients, intravenous ivuxolimab was delivered every 2 weeks at 0.01 to 10 mg/kg.

A word on this clone: Its antigen is still unknown.

Study conclusions and caveats: Specificity for antigen went undetermined in the expanded peripheral T cells.

The V gene end was trimmed by 3 bases and the J gene end by 0 bases; junction bases not matched to a gene: 7. The germline V gene has CDR1 SSHAT and CDR2 FNYEAQ (reference sequence). This CDR3 spans 16 amino acids. The protocol was immunoSEQ multiplex PCR, while the TCRdb copy is restricted to in-frame clones and leaves out a portion. Of over 55,000 clones detected, about four fifths appear once; the ten largest clones hold around 0.78%. Specimen: CD4+ or CD8+ T cells sorted from blood, collected in a trial of the OX40 agonist ivuxolimab. This clonotype was obtained from an adult with an advanced solid tumor such as melanoma, head and neck, liver or kidney cancer. This rearrangement joins TRBV7-7 to TRBJ2-5; TRBD2 matches 7 bases. CDR3 DNA: TGTGCCAGCAGCTTGGGGGGGACCCGGTACCAAGAGACCCAGTACTTC. Residues: CASSLGGTRYQETQYF.